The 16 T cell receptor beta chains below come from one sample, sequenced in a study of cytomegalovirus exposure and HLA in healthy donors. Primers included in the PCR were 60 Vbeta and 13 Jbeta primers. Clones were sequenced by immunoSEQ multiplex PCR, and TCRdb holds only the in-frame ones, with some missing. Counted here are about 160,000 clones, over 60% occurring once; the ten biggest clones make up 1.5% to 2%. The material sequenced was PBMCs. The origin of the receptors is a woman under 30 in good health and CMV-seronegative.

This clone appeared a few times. For the CDR3, the DNA is TGTGCCAGCAGCCCGGATCCCGGGACAGGGGGCAATGAGCAGTTCTTC. Translated: CASSPDPGTGGNEQFF. This chain uses TRBV4-2 with TRBJ2-1; 11 nucleotides align to TRBD1. This CDR3 is 16 amino acids long. From germline, CDR1 is LGHNA and CDR2 YNFKEQ. V shed 4 bases, J shed 6 bases, and the junction held 8 bases outside the gene matches.

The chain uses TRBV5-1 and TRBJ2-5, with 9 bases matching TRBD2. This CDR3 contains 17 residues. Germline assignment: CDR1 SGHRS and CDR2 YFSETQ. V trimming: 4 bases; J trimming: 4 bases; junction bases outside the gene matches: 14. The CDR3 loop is CASSQDARLAGRETQYF. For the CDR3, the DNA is TGCGCCAGCAGCCAGGATGCGAGGCTAGCGGGGAGAGAGACCCAGTACTTC.

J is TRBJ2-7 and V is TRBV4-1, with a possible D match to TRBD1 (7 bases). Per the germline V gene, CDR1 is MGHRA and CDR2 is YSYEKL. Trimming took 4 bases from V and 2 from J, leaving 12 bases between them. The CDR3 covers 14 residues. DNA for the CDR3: TGCGCCAGCAGCCCGCGGGACAGCACCTACGAGCAGTACTTC. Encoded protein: CASSPRDSTYEQYF.

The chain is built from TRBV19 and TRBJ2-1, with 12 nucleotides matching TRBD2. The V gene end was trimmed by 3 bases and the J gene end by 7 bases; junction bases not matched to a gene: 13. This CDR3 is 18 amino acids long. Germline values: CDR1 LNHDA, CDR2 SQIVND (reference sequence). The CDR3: CASSIWPLAGGLRNEQFF. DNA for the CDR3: TGTGCCAGTAGTATTTGGCCCCTAGCGGGAGGGCTAAGGAATGAGCAGTTCTTC.

CDR3 amino acids: CASSSMARVAEAFF. DNA of the CDR3: TGTGCCAGCAGCTCCATGGCCAGGGTCGCTGAAGCTTTCTTT. This chain connects TRBV7-8 to TRBJ1-1, with D maybe TRBD1 (5 bases). The CDR3 is made up of 14 amino acids. Germline lookup yields CDR1 SGHVS and CDR2 FQNEAQ. V was clipped by 4 bases and J by 6 bases, with 15 bases between them. Together with reference TRBV7-8 and TRBJ1-1, the CDR3 gives the full variable domain: GAGVSQSPRYKVAKRGQDVALRCDPISGHVSLFWYQQALGQGPEFLTYFQNEAQLDKSGLPSDRFFAERPEGSVSTLKIQRTQQEDSAVYLCASSSMARVAEAFFGQGTRLTVV.

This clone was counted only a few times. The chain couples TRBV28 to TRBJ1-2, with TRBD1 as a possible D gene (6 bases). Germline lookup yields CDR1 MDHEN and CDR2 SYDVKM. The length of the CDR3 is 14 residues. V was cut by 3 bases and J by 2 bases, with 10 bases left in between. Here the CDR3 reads CASSFGGANYGYTF. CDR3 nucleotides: TGTGCCAGCAGTTTTGGGGGGGCCAACTATGGCTACACCTTC.

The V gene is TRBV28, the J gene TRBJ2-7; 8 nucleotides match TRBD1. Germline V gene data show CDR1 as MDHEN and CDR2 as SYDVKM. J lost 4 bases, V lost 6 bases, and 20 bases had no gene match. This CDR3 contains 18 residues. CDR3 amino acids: CASSGPSSGGRAGYEQYF. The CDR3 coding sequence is TGTGCCAGCAGCGGACCGTCTTCAGGGGGCCGAGCCGGGTACGAGCAGTACTTC.

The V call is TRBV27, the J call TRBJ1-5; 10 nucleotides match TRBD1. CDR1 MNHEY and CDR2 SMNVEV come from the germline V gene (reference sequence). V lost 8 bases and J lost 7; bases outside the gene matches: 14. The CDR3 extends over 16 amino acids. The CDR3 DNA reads TGTGCCAGCGCTGAAAGTGGGGACAGGGGTCACCAGCCCCAGCATTTT. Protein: CASAESGDRGHQPQHF.

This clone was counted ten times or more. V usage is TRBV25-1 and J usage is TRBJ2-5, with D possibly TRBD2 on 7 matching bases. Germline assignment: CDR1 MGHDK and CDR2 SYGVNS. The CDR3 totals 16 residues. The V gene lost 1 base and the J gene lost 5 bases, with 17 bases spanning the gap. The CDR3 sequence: CASSEWGLGGAETQYF. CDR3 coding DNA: TGTGCCAGCAGTGAATGGGGGTTGGGGGGGGCGGAGACCCAGTACTTC.

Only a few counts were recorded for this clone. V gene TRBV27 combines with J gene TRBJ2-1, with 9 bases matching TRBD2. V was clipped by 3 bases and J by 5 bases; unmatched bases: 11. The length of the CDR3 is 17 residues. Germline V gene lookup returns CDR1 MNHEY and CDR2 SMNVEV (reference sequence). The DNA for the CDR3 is TGTGCCAGCAGTTTCGGGGGCGGGAGGGCCTTTGACAATGAGCAGTTCTTC. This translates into CASSFGGGRAFDNEQFF.

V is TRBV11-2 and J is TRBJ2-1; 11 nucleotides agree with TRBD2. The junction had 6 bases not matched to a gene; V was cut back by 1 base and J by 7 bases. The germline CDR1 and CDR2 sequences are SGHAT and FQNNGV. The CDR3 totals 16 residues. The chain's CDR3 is CASSLAPSGRFNEQFF. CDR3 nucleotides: TGTGCCAGCAGCTTAGCGCCTAGCGGGAGGTTTAATGAGCAGTTCTTC.

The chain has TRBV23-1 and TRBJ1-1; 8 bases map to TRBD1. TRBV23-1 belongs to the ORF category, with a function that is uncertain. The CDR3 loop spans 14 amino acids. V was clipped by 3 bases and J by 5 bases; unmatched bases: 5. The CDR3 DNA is TGCGCCAGCAGTCACCAGGGGGCTTGGACTGAAGCTTTCTTT. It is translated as CASSHQGAWTEAFF.

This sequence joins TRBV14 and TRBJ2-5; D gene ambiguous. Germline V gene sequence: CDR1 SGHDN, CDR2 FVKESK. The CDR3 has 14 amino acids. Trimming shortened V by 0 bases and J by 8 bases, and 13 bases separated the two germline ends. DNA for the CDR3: TGTGCCAGCAGCCAAGAAAAGTCGGTGCCAACCCAGTACTTC. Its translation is CASSQEKSVPTQYF.

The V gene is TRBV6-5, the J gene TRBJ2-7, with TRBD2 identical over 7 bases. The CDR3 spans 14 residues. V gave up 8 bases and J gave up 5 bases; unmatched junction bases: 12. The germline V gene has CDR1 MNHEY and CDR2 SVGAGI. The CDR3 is CASAYRGGLDEQYF. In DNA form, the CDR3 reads TGTGCCAGCGCATACCGCGGGGGATTGGACGAGCAGTACTTC.

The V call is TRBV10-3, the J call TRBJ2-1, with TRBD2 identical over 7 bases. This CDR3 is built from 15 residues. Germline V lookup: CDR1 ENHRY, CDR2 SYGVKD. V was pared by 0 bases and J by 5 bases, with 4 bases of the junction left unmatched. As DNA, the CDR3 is TGTGCCATCAGTGAGTCCCCGGGGAGGGACAATGAGCAGTTCTTC. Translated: CAISESPGRDNEQFF.

CDR3 bases: TGTGCCAGCAGCTTGGGAGGGAGAACTGAAGCTTTCTTT. Encoded protein: CASSLGGRTEAFF. The gene calls are TRBV11-3 and TRBJ1-1; D gene ambiguous. V lost 3 bases, J lost 5 bases, and 10 bases lay in between. The CDR3 spans 13 residues. In germline, CDR1 is SGHNT, CDR2 YENEEA.